This TCR beta chain was retrieved from a study of vaccination effects on CD4 cells after COVID-19. Expansion of antigen-specific CD4+ T cells with viral peptide pools was carried out by the ViraFEST assay before sequencing. Researchers isolated CD4+ T cells once less than twelve days of culture had elapsed. Vaccine recipients lacked prior SARS-CoV-2 infection and had negative nucleocapsid antibodies. Note on this clone: Its antigen is unidentified.

The data were produced by immunoSEQ multiplex PCR, yet TCRdb's version contains in-frame clones alone and is incomplete. Here the sample spans tens of thousands of clones, approximately 74% being singletons. The CDR3 sequence is 16 residues long. Germline CDR1 and CDR2: SGHTA and FQGNSA. Germline trimming cut 1 base from V and 0 bases from J; bases unmatched to any gene: 3. Sequenced material: CD4+ T cells from PBMCs cultured with SARS-CoV-2 spike peptides, taken before COVID-19 vaccination. This chain joins TRBV7-2 and TRBJ2-1, with 7 bases lining up with TRBD1. This clonotype was sampled from a human donor who received a COVID-19 vaccine. The chain's CDR3 is CASSLGGGISYNEQFF. In nucleotides, the CDR3 is TGTGCCAGCAGCTTAGGAGGGGGCATCTCCTACAATGAGCAGTTCTTC.